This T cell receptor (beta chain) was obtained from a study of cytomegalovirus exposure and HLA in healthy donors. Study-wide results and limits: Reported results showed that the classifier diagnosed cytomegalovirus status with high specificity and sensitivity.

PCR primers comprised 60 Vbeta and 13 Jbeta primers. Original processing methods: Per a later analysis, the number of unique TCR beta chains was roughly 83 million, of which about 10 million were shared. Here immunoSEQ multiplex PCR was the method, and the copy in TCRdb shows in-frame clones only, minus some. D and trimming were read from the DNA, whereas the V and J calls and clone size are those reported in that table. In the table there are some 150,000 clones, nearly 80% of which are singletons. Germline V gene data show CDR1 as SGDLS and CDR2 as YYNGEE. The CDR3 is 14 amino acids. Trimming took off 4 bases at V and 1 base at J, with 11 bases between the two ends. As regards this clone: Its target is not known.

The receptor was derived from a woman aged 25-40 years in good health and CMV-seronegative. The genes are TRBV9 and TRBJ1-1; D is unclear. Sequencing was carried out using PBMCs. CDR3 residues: CASSIGLPNTEAFF. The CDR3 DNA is TGTGCCAGCAGCATCGGACTGCCGAACACTGAAGCTTTCTTT.